A single sample is the source of the 27 T cell receptor beta chains below, sequenced in a study of monozygotic twins with inflammatory bowel disease. TCRdb reprocessed the 5' RACE reads, keeping one entry per CDR3 protein, no DNA. The sample includes approximately 400,000 distinct CDR3 sequences. The sample comprised blood. Receptors originate from a human donor with ulcerative colitis or Crohn's disease, or a healthy co-twin of an affected twin (not recorded which).

The gene calls are TRBV20-1 and TRBJ2-1; TCRdb calls TRBD2, which cannot be checked without DNA. The CDR3 is made up of 21 amino acids. The germline gives CDR1 DFQATT, CDR2 SNEGSKA (reference sequence). The CDR3 sequence: CSARDWLPVAGGPPAGNEQFF.

The rearrangement joins TRBV20-1 to TRBJ2-3; TCRdb lists TRBD1, though no DNA is available to test this call. From germline, CDR1 is DFQATT and CDR2 SNEGSKA (reference sequence). The CDR3 sequence is 15 residues long. CDR3 in amino acids: CSARDTKQGGDTQYF.

This chain uses TRBV7-2 with TRBJ2-7; absent DNA, TCRdb's TRBD1 call cannot be checked. Germline V gives CDR1 SGHTA, CDR2 FQGNSA. This CDR3 region has 12 residues. CDR3: CASSFPGDEQYF.

The CDR3 loop is CASSLTPQGRWYF. The chain uses TRBV12-3 or TRBV12-4 and TRBJ2-7; the TCRdb call, TRBD1, lacks DNA for checking. The CDR3 loop spans 13 amino acids.

The gene calls are TRBV28 and TRBJ2-7; the TCRdb D gene call, TRBD1, has no DNA to confirm it. Germline CDR1 is MDHEN and CDR2 is SYDVKM. The CDR3 runs to 14 residues. CDR3 residues: CASRLGDRIYEQYF.

This sequence joins TRBV4-3 and TRBJ2-5; TCRdb lists TRBD1, though no DNA is available to test this call. This CDR3 region has 16 residues. CDR1 is LGHNA, CDR2 YSLEER, per germline. The CDR3 is CASSQGTGVYQETQYF.

This chain joins TRBV27 and TRBJ2-7. Germline CDR1 reads MNHEY; CDR2 reads SMNVEV (reference sequence). CDR3 length equals 15 residues. The CDR3 is CASSPRPSGWGEQYF.

The J gene is TRBJ1-1, the V gene TRBV9. CDR1 is SGDLS and CDR2 is YYNGEE in the germline V gene. The CDR3 has 13 residues. CDR3: CASSVAWNTEAFF.

J is TRBJ2-3 and V is TRBV20-1; TCRdb returns TRBD1, unconfirmable since there is no DNA. Germline V gene data show CDR1 as DFQATT and CDR2 as SNEGSKA (reference sequence). The CDR3 is 15 residues long. The CDR3 spells CSARRTGATRSTQYF.

This chain uses TRBV7-2 with TRBJ2-3. Germline CDR1 SGHTA, CDR2 FQGNSA. The CDR3 runs 17 residues. CDR3 amino acids: CASSLERFPKITDTQYF. The full variable domain, its missing parts supplied by reference TRBV7-2 and TRBJ2-3, is GAGVSQSPSNKVTEKGKDVELRCDPISGHTALYWYRQSLGQGLEFLIYFQGNSAPDKSGLPSDRFSAERTGGSVSTLTIQRTQQEDSAVYLCASSLERFPKITDTQYFGPGTRLTVL.

This chain joins TRBV28 and TRBJ2-1; TCRdb calls TRBD2, which cannot be checked without DNA. The CDR3 has 16 residues. Germline CDR1 reads MDHEN; CDR2 reads SYDVKM. The CDR3 loop is CASSSQSWSAYNEQFF.

The V call is TRBV5-1, the J call TRBJ2-5; TCRdb reports TRBD2, a call that lacks DNA to check it against. The V gene's germline CDR1 is SGHRS and CDR2 YFSETQ. The CDR3 sequence is 16 residues long. The CDR3 protein is CASSLGSGASQETQYF. Full variable domain (outside the CDR3, taken from reference TRBV5-1 and TRBJ2-5): KAGVTQTPRYLIKTRGQQVTLSCSPISGHRSVSWYQQTPGQGLQFLFEYFSETQRNKGNFPGRFSGRQFSNSRSEMNVSTLELGDSALYLCASSLGSGASQETQYFGPGTRLLVL.

The chain couples TRBV5-6 to TRBJ2-6. The CDR3 extends over 17 amino acids. From germline, CDR1 is SGHDT and CDR2 YYEEEE. CDR3 sequence: CASSYDTTSSGANVLTF.

The chain recombines TRBV30 with TRBJ2-7; TCRdb's D gene call, TRBD1, goes unchecked for lack of DNA. The CDR3 covers 15 residues. The germline CDR1 and CDR2 sequences are GTSNPN and SVGIG (reference sequence). CDR3 protein: CAWSLGGQGSYEQYF. Filled out from reference TRBV30 and TRBJ2-7, the complete variable domain reads SQTIHQWPATLVQPVGSPLSLECTVEGTSNPNLYWYRQAAGRGLQLLFYSVGIGQISSEVPQNLSASRPQDRQFILSSKKLLLSDSGFYLCAWSLGGQGSYEQYFGPGTRLTVT.

The chain uses TRBV20-1 and TRBJ2-3; TCRdb selects TRBD2, and the lack of DNA leaves this call unchecked. This CDR3 spans 17 amino acids. The germline V gene has CDR1 DFQATT and CDR2 SNEGSKA (reference sequence). The CDR3 region is CSAIKGLAGVMPDTQYF.

V is TRBV5-1 and J is TRBJ2-1. The length of the CDR3 is 15 residues. Germline CDR1 reads SGHRS; CDR2 reads YFSETQ. The CDR3 is CASSYGQYAKAEQFF.

The rearrangement joins TRBV3-1 to TRBJ1-4. The CDR3 consists of 15 residues. Looked up from germline, CDR1 is LGHDT and CDR2 is YNNKEL (reference sequence). The CDR3 sequence: CASSPRSVADEKLFF.

The chain couples TRBV5-1 to TRBJ2-7; the D gene TCRdb calls, TRBD1, cannot be checked with no DNA. The CDR3 has 13 residues. Germline CDR1 SGHRS, CDR2 YFSETQ. This chain's CDR3 is CASSPRQGGEQYF.

This chain uses TRBV4-1 with TRBJ2-6; TCRdb gives TRBD2 as the D gene, but with no DNA this cannot be confirmed. This CDR3 has 18 amino acids. CDR1 MGHRA and CDR2 YSYEKL come from the germline V gene. CDR3 protein: CASSQEPSGSSGANVLTF.

The chain has TRBV7-2 and TRBJ2-5; TCRdb picks TRBD1, but there is no DNA to check that call. This CDR3 has 14 amino acids. Germline V gives CDR1 SGHTA, CDR2 FQGNSA. The CDR3 loop is CASSSRGGGETQYF.

J is TRBJ1-2 and V is TRBV15. Germline assignment: CDR1 LNHNV and CDR2 YYDKDF (reference sequence). This CDR3 region has 15 residues. CDR3 in amino acids: CATSTVGRADYGYTF.

V is TRBV20-1 and J is TRBJ2-1; TCRdb lists TRBD2, though no DNA is available to test this call. The CDR3 is made up of 16 amino acids. From germline, CDR1 is DFQATT and CDR2 SNEGSKA (reference sequence). CDR3: CSARDVGTDSYNEQFF.

This sequence joins TRBV2 and TRBJ1-5; TCRdb returns TRBD1, unconfirmable since there is no DNA. Per the germline V gene, CDR1 is SNHLY and CDR2 is FYNNEI. The CDR3 is 15 residues long. The CDR3 loop reads CASNGAQGHGQPQHF.

The CDR3 protein is CASSTYARTGTHNEQFF. The rearrangement joins TRBV7-8 to TRBJ2-1; TCRdb calls TRBD1, which cannot be checked without DNA. Germline CDR1 is SGHVS and CDR2 is FQNEAQ. This CDR3 is 17 amino acids long.

The V call is TRBV3-1, the J call TRBJ1-2. This CDR3 spans 15 amino acids. From germline, CDR1 is LGHDT and CDR2 YNNKEL (reference sequence). This CDR3 reads CASSQLSGRSYGYTF.

The J gene is TRBJ2-1, the V gene TRBV12-3 or TRBV12-4. This CDR3 comprises 12 residues. This chain's CDR3 is CASSLGFHEQFF.

V usage is TRBV30 and J usage is TRBJ1-5; TCRdb returns TRBD1, unconfirmable since there is no DNA. The germline CDR1 and CDR2 sequences are GTSNPN and SVGIG (reference sequence). CDR3 length: 15 residues. The CDR3 is CAWSPRTGSNQPQHF.